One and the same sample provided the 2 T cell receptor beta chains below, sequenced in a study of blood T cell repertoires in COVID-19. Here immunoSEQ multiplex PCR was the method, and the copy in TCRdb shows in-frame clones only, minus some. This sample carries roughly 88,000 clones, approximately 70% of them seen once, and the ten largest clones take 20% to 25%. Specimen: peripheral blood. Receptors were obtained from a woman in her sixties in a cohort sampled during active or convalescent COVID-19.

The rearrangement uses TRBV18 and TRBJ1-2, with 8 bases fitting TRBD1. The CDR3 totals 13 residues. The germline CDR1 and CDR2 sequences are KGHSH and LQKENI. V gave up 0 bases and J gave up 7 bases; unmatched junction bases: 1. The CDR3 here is CASSPPTGGGYTF. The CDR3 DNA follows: TGTGCCAGCTCACCACCCACAGGGGGTGGCTACACCTTC.

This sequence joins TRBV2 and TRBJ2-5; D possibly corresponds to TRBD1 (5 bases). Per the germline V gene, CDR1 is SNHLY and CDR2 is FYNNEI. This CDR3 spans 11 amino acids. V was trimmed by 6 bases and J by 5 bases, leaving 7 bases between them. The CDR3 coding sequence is TGTGCCAGCAGCTACAGGGAGACCCAGTACTTC. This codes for CASSYRETQYF.